Listed here are 3 T cell receptor beta chains from one sample, sequenced in a study of cytomegalovirus exposure and HLA in healthy donors. 13 Jbeta primers and 60 Vbeta primers were used for the PCR. Profiling relied on immunoSEQ multiplex PCR, and the TCRdb table lists in-frame clones only, not all of them. The top ten clones hold about 0.72% of a sample with 150,000 to 200,000 clones, roughly 85% of them seen once. Input material: PBMCs. The receptor source for this set is a woman aged 40 to 50 in good health and CMV-seronegative.

The chain uses TRBV10-3 and TRBJ1-1; D is perhaps TRBD1 (5 bases). The germline V and J ends were trimmed by 6 bases and 3 bases, with 11 bases remaining between them. CDR3 length: 13 amino acids. Per the germline V gene, CDR1 is ENHRY and CDR2 is SYGVKD. DNA for the CDR3: TGTGCCATCAGAGATTCGGGGGACACTGAAGCTTTCTTT. Translated: CAIRDSGDTEAFF.

A remark on this clone: One end of the junction does not line up with germline, which may come from a read error. V usage is TRBV9 and J usage is TRBJ1-1; D is undetermined. Germline-derived CDR1 and CDR2 are SGDLS and YYNGEE. The CDR3 covers 12 residues. DNA of the CDR3: TGTGCCAGCAGCGTATCGAACAGTGAAGCTTTCTTT. Its translation is CASSVSNSEAFF.

The rearrangement joins TRBV7-9 to TRBJ2-1; D is ambiguous. The CDR3 consists of 15 residues. Trimming cost V 4 bases and J 0 bases, with 10 bases left between them. Looked up from germline, CDR1 is SEHNR and CDR2 is FQNEAQ (reference sequence). For the CDR3, the DNA is TGTGCCAGCAGCTCCACAGCCAGCTCCTACAATGAGCAGTTCTTC. It encodes CASSSTASSYNEQFF.